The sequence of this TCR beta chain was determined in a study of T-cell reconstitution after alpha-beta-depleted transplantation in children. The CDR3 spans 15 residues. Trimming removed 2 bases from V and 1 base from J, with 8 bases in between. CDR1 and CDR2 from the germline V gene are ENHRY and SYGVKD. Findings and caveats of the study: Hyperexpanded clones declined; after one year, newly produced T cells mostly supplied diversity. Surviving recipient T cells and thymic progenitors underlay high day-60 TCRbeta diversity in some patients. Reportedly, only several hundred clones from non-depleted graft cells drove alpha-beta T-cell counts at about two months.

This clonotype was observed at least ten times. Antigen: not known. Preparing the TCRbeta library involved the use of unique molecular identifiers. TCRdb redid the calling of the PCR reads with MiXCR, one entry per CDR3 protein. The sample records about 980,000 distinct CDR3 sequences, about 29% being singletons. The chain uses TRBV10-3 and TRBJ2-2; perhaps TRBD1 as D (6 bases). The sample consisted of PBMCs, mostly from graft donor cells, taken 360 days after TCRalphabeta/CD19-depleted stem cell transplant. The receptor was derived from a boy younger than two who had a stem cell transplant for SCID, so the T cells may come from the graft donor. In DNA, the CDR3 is TGTGCCATCAGTGAGCAACAGGGGAACACCGGGGAGCTGTTTTTT. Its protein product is CAISEQQGNTGELFF.